The 18 T cell receptor beta chains listed next were all sequenced from one sample in a study of cytomegalovirus exposure and HLA in healthy donors. Generated by immunoSEQ multiplex PCR, the TCRdb table keeps only in-frame clones and is missing some. The sample lists about 130,000 clones, around four fifths seen once, with 25% to 30% in the top ten. What was sequenced was PBMCs. These receptors were collected from a man in his thirties or forties in good health and CMV-seropositive.

This sequence joins TRBV10-3 and TRBJ1-3; D gene ambiguous. The CDR3 covers 16 residues. V was cut by 6 bases and J by 0 bases, with 15 bases left in between. CDR1 ENHRY and CDR2 SYGVKD come from the germline V gene. In DNA form, the CDR3 reads TGTGCCATCAGGCCCCCTAAGTCCCACTCTGGAAACACCATATATTTT. The encoded protein is CAIRPPKSHSGNTIYF.

The chain employs TRBV4-3 and TRBJ2-5; D possibly corresponds to TRBD2 (5 bases). Looked up from germline, CDR1 is LGHNA and CDR2 is YSLEER. CDR3 length: 13 residues. Trimming took 6 bases from V and 5 from J, leaving 13 bases between them. CDR3 sequence: CASSTREWETQYF. CDR3 nucleotides: TGCGCCAGCAGTACAAGGGAGTGGGAGACCCAGTACTTC.

This clone was found once. This chain connects TRBV9 to TRBJ1-1; TRBD1 matches at 11 bases. Germline CDR1 is SGDLS and CDR2 is YYNGEE. With V trimmed by 3 bases and J by 4 bases, 5 bases remained unmatched. CDR3 length: 15 residues. The CDR3 DNA sequence: TGTGCCAGCAGCGCTTGGGACAGGGGGGCCACTGAAGCTTTCTTT. Translated, it gives CASSAWDRGATEAFF. Together with reference TRBV9 and TRBJ1-1, the CDR3 gives the full variable domain: DSGVTQTPKHLITATGQRVTLRCSPRSGDLSVYWYQQSLDQGLQFLIQYYNGEERAKGNILERFSAQQFPDLHSELNLSSLELGDSALYFCASSAWDRGATEAFFGQGTRLTVV.

J is TRBJ1-1 and V is TRBV7-9; 8 bases are shared with TRBD1. The V and J ends lost 1 base and 3 bases, in that order; junction bases with no gene match: 4. CDR3 size: 15 residues. Germline V lookup: CDR1 SEHNR, CDR2 FQNEAQ (reference sequence). CDR3 DNA sequence: TGTGCCAGCAGCTTAGTTGCGGACAGGGACACTGAAGCTTTCTTT. Translated: CASSLVADRDTEAFF.

J is TRBJ2-5 and V is TRBV2; 11 positions match TRBD2. The CDR3 is 19 residues long. CDR1 SNHLY and CDR2 FYNNEI come from the germline V gene. V gave up 1 base and J gave up 5 bases; unmatched junction bases: 15. CDR3: CASSEGFGASGGPYETQYF. CDR3 DNA: TGTGCCAGCAGTGAAGGTTTCGGTGCTAGCGGGGGGCCATACGAGACCCAGTACTTC.

This rearrangement joins TRBV25-1 to TRBJ2-3, with 10 bases that match TRBD2. This CDR3 is 15 amino acids long. Germline V gene lookup returns CDR1 MGHDK and CDR2 SYGVNS. V was clipped by 4 bases and J by 4 bases; unmatched bases: 5. The CDR3 DNA follows: TGTGCCAGCAGTGGTAGCGGGGGGTTCTCAGATACGCAGTATTTT. It is translated as CASSGSGGFSDTQYF.

The CDR3 bases are TGTGCCAAGAAGCGGGCTAGCGGAGACAATGAGCAGTTCTTC. Protein: CAKKRASGDNEQFF. This chain uses TRBV25-1 with TRBJ2-1, with 7 bases identical to TRBD2. The J segment lost 5 bases and the V segment lost 10 bases, leaving 11 bases of the junction unmatched. This CDR3 is 14 amino acids long. Per the germline V gene, CDR1 is MGHDK and CDR2 is SYGVNS.

This chain links TRBV29-1 with TRBJ2-7, with D possibly TRBD2 on 6 matching bases. The germline V gene has CDR1 SQVTM and CDR2 ANQGSEA. The CDR3 totals 12 residues. V was pared by 4 bases and J by 9 bases, with 16 bases between. The CDR3 region has the DNA TGCAGCGTTGGGAGGGGCGTTGGTATGCAGTACTTC. Its protein is CSVGRGVGMQYF.

This sequence joins TRBV6-5 and TRBJ2-7, with 11 bases lining up with TRBD1. The CDR3 totals 14 residues. The germline V gene has CDR1 MNHEY and CDR2 SVGAGI. V shed 0 bases, J shed 6 bases, and the junction held 1 base outside the gene matches. The CDR3 is CASSYSGTGGEQYF. CDR3 nucleotides: TGTGCCAGCAGTTACTCCGGGACAGGGGGCGAGCAGTACTTC.

This rearrangement joins TRBV2 to TRBJ1-2, with D possibly matching TRBD1 (5 bases). Trimming took off 5 bases at V and 5 bases at J, with 15 bases between the two ends. The CDR3 contains 14 residues. The germline CDR1 and CDR2 sequences are SNHLY and FYNNEI. This CDR3 reads CASSSRQGGYGYTF. The CDR3 nucleotides read TGTGCCAGCAGTAGCCGGCAGGGTGGGTATGGCTACACCTTC.

This chain connects TRBV5-1 to TRBJ2-3; D remains ambiguous. V gave up 0 bases and J gave up 1 base, with 9 bases separating them. The CDR3 contains 15 residues. From germline, CDR1 is SGHRS and CDR2 YFSETQ. The CDR3 DNA reads TGCGCCAGCAGCTTGGGATTGCGGCGCACAGATACGCAGTATTTT. Translation: CASSLGLRRTDTQYF.

This clone was counted only a few times. This chain connects TRBV18 to TRBJ2-7; tentative D call: TRBD2 (6 bases). Trimming removed 5 bases from V and 5 bases from J, with 22 bases in between. The CDR3 runs to 16 residues. Germline V lookup: CDR1 KGHSH, CDR2 LQKENI. CDR3 sequence: CASSVLTGLTPHEQYF. DNA for the CDR3: TGTGCCAGCTCAGTGTTAACGGGACTTACCCCCCACGAGCAGTACTTC.

This clone turned up a few times. The chain couples TRBV19 to TRBJ2-3; 7 bases are a match to TRBD2. CDR1 and CDR2 (germline): LNHDA, SQIVND (reference sequence). Trimming removed 6 bases from V and 0 bases from J; junction bases left unmatched: 3. This CDR3 has 14 amino acids. CDR3 loop: CASRRRESTDTQYF. The CDR3 nucleotides are TGTGCCAGTAGACGGCGGGAGAGCACAGATACGCAGTATTTT.

The rearrangement joins TRBV30 to TRBJ2-7; the match to TRBD1 covers 8 bases. The J segment lost 3 bases and the V segment lost 5 bases, leaving 9 bases of the junction unmatched. The CDR3 contains 14 residues. Germline CDR1 and CDR2: GTSNPN and SVGIG (reference sequence). CDR3 region: CAWSKSGGLYEQYF. CDR3 in DNA: TGTGCCTGGTCCAAGTCAGGGGGCCTCTACGAGCAGTACTTC.

V and J are TRBV6-4 and TRBJ2-5; weak D call: TRBD2 (5 bases). V lost 6 bases and J 2 bases, leaving 10 bases between the germline ends. The CDR3 is 13 amino acids. Looked up from germline, CDR1 is MRHNA and CDR2 is SNTAGT. The DNA for the CDR3 is TGTGCCAGCAGCCGGAGGAGTCAAGAGACCCAGTACTTC. Protein product: CASSRRSQETQYF.

This chain joins TRBV7-2 and TRBJ1-1; 7 bases fit TRBD1. Trimming cost V 6 bases and J 4 bases; bases outside gene matches: 8. Germline V lookup: CDR1 SGHTA, CDR2 FQGNSA. CDR3 size: 14 residues. The CDR3 loop is CASRAFGTVTEAFF. Written as DNA, the CDR3 is TGTGCCAGCAGGGCCTTCGGGACAGTCACTGAAGCTTTCTTT. Full variable domain (outside the CDR3, taken from reference TRBV7-2 and TRBJ1-1): GAGVSQSPSNKVTEKGKDVELRCDPISGHTALYWYRQSLGQGLEFLIYFQGNSAPDKSGLPSDRFSAERTGGSVSTLTIQRTQQEDSAVYLCASRAFGTVTEAFFGQGTRLTVV.

This chain connects TRBV19 to TRBJ2-7; D is uncertain. The length of the CDR3 is 13 residues. V gave up 5 bases and J gave up 1 base, with 9 bases separating them. Germline values: CDR1 LNHDA, CDR2 SQIVND (reference sequence). Here the CDR3 reads CASSPEDSYEQYF. In DNA form, the CDR3 reads TGTGCCAGTAGTCCCGAGGATTCCTACGAGCAGTACTTC.

The gene calls are TRBV5-1 and TRBJ1-4; D ambiguous. CDR1 and CDR2 (germline): SGHRS, YFSETQ. Deletions cut 0 bases from V and 4 bases from J, with 10 bases between. The CDR3 consists of 15 residues. Here the CDR3 DNA reads TGCGCCAGCAGCTTGGCCCGTCAGGTTAATGAAAAACTGTTTTTT. This translates into CASSLARQVNEKLFF.